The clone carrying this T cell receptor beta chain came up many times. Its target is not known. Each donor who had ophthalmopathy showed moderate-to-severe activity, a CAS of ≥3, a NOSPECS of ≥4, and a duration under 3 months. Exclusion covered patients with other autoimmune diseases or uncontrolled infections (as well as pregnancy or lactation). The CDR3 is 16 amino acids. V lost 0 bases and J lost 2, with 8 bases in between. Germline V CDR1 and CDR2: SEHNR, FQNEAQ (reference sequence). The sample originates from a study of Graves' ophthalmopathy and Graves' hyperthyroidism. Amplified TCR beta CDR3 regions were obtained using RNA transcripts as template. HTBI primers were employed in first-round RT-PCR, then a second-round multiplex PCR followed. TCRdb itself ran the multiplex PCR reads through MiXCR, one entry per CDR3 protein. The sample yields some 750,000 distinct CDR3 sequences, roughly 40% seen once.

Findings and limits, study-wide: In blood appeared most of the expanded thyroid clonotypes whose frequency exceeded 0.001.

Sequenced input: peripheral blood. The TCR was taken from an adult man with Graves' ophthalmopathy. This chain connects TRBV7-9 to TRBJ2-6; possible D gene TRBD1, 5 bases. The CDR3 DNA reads TGTGCCAGCAGCTTAGCCAGGGCGACTGGGGCCAACGTCCTGACTTTC. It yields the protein CASSLARATGANVLTF. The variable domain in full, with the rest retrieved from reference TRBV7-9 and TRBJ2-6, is DTGVSQNPRHKITKRGQNVTFRCDPISEHNRLYWYRQTLGQGPEFLTYFQNEAQLEKSRLLSDRFSAERPKGSFSTLEIQRTEQGDSAMYLCASSLARATGANVLTFGAGSRLTVL.